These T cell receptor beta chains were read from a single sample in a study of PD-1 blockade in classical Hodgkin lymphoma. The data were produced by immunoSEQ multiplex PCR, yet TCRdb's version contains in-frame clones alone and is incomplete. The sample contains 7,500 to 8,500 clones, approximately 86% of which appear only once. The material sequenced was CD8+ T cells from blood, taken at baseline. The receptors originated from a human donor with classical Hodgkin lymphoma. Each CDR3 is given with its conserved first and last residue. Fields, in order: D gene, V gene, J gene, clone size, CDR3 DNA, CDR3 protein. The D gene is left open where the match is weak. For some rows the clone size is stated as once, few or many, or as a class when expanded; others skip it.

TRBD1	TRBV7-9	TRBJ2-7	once	TGTGCCAGCAGCTCAAACAAACAGGGGGTCTCCTACGAGCAGTACTTC	CASSSNKQGVSYEQYF
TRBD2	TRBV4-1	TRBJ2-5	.	TGCGCCAGCAGCCAAGATATCCTAGCGGGGACTCAAGAGACCCAGTACTTC	CASSQDILAGTQETQYF
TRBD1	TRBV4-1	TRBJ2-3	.	TGCGCCAGCAGCCTTGGACAGGCTCATACGCAGTATTTT	CASSLGQAHTQYF
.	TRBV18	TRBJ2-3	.	TGTGCCAGCTCACGCCCCCTTGCAGATACGCAGTATTTT	CASSRPLADTQYF
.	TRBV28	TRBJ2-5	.	TGTGCCAGCGGGGACGCAAAAGAAGAGACCCAGTACTTC	CASGDAKEETQYF
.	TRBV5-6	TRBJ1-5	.	TGTGCCAGCAGCTTGGGAGCCTTGGCGCCCCAGCATTTT	CASSLGALAPQHF
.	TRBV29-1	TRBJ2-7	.	TGCAGCGTTGAGGGGGCCTGGGACGAGCAGTACTTC	CSVEGAWDEQYF
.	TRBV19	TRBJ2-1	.	TGTGCCAGTAGTATCGTGACAGACAATGAGCAGTTCTTC	CASSIVTDNEQFF
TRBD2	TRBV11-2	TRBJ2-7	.	TGTGCCAGCAGCTTAGTTATCGGGACTAGCGGGAGGGGGGAGCAGTACTTC	CASSLVIGTSGRGEQYF
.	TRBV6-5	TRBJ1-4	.	TGTGCCAGCAGTTACTCGAGTCGGGGCAGGAATGAAAAACTGTTTTTT	CASSYSSRGRNEKLFF
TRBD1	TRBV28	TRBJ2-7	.	TGTGCCAGCAGCTCGGCAATCCGGGACAGGGACTACGAGCAGTACTTC	CASSSAIRDRDYEQYF
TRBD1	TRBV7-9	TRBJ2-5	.	TGTGCCAGCAGCAACGGAGGACAGGGTGAAGAGACCCAGTACTTC	CASSNGGQGEETQYF
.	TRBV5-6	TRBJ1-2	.	TGTGCCAGCAGCTTAGGGGGGCCCGGTCCATATGGCTACACCTTC	CASSLGGPGPYGYTF
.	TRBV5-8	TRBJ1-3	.	TGTGCCAGCAGCTTGACGACCAGCTCTGGAAACACCATATATTTT	CASSLTTSSGNTIYF
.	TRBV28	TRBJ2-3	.	TGTGCCAGCCTCCCAAATAGCACAGATACGCAGTATTTT	CASLPNSTDTQYF
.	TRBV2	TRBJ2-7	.	TGTGCCAGCAGCGGCTTAACAGGGTCCTCCTACGAGCAGTACTTC	CASSGLTGSSYEQYF
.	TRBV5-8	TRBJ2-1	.	TGTGCCAGCAGCTTGGAATCGGCGCGGGAGCAGTTCTTC	CASSLESAREQFF
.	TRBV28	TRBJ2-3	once	TGTGCCAGCAGTTTCAAGACTGCTAGCACAGATACGCAGTATTTT	CASSFKTASTDTQYF
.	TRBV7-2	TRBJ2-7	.	TGTGCCAGCAGCTTAGCGGACATAACCTACGAGCAGTACTTC	CASSLADITYEQYF
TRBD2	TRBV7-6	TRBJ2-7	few	TGTGCCAGCAGCTTAAGGACACCGACTAGCGGGACTTCCTACGAGCAGTACTTC	CASSLRTPTSGTSYEQYF
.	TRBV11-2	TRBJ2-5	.	TGTGCCAGCAGCCACCAGAGGCCCAAAGAGACCCAGTACTTC	CASSHQRPKETQYF
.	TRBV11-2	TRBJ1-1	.	TGTGCCGCACACGGCGGGGTCAACACTGAAGCTTTCTTT	CAAHGGVNTEAFF
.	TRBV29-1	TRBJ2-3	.	TGCAGCGTTGGGGGAGAGGATACGCAGTATTTT	CSVGGEDTQYF
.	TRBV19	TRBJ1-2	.	TGTGCCAGTAGCTTACTGGCAGAACAGGGTAATGGATTTTATGGCTACACCTTC	CASSLLAEQGNGFYGYTF
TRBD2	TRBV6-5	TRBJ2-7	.	TGTGCCAGCAGTTACTCACTAGCGGGGGGGTCTGAAGAGCAGTACTTC	CASSYSLAGGSEEQYF
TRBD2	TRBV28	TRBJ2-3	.	TGTGCCAGCAGTGGCCCAACTAGCGGGAGGTACACCGATACGCAGTATTTT	CASSGPTSGRYTDTQYF
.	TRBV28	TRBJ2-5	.	TGTGCCACTAATAGCGGGGACAGGGTCCAAGAGACCCAGTACTTC	CATNSGDRVQETQYF
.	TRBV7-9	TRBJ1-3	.	TGTGCCAGCAGCTTCCGGGACCTTGGCTCTGGAAACACCATATATTTT	CASSFRDLGSGNTIYF
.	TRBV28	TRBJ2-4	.	TGTGCCAGCAGTTTATTTGGAGGGCCAAGCCAAAACATTCAGTACTTC	CASSLFGGPSQNIQYF
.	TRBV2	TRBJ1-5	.	TGTGCCAGCAGTATGCACAGGGAAAGAGGCAATCAGCCCCAGCATTTT	CASSMHRERGNQPQHF
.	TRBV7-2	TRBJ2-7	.	TGTGCCAGCAGCTTAGGACTTGTTAACTACGAGCAGTACTTC	CASSLGLVNYEQYF
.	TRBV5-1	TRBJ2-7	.	TGCGCCAGCAGCTGGGGGCTAGCGGAGTCCTACGAGCAGTACTTC	CASSWGLAESYEQYF
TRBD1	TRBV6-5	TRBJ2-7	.	TGTGCCAGCAGCCCCGGGACAGGGGGCTTCGAGCAGTACTTC	CASSPGTGGFEQYF
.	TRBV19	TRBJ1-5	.	TGTGCCAGTAGTATAGGGTTCAGGGAGGTGAATCAGCCCCAGCATTTT	CASSIGFREVNQPQHF
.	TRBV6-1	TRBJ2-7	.	TGTGCCAGCCAAGCTTACGAGCAGTACTTC	CASQAYEQYF
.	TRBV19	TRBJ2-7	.	TGTGCCAGTAGTATAGTCCCGGGATCCGGCTACGAGCAGTACTTC	CASSIVPGSGYEQYF
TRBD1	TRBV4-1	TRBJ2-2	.	TGCGCCAGCAGCCTCGGGACAGGGCCCACCGGGGAGCTGTTTTTT	CASSLGTGPTGELFF
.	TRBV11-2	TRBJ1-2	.	TGTGCCAGCAGCTATAGCAACAGCTATGGCTACACCTTC	CASSYSNSYGYTF
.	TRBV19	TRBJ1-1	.	TGTGCCAGTAGTACCTGGAAAGCTTTCTTT	CASSTWKAFF